This T cell receptor beta chain was sequenced during a study of cytomegalovirus exposure and HLA in healthy donors. Study overall: Both the approximately 130 validation repertoires and the 666 first-cohort repertoires used the same platform, as reported by a later analysis. Findings of the study overall: Three CMV-associated chains proved CMV antigen-specific in vitro. Most TCR sequences were uncommon, yet certain public TCRs appeared in many donors. A subsequent analysis found that TCR clusters from the first cohort also tended to co-occur in the 120 or so validation repertoires, with less than 95% of cluster scores above 0.

Regarding this clone: Its target is not known.

Data came from immunoSEQ multiplex PCR; TCRdb stores just in-frame clones and leaves some out. The sample records 95,000 to 150,000 clones, about 94% being singletons. CDR1 is MGHRA, CDR2 YSYEKL, per germline. V was pared by 2 bases and J by 6 bases, with 8 bases of the junction left unmatched. The CDR3 sequence is 16 residues long. The sample was PBMCs. This rearrangement joins TRBV4-1 to TRBJ2-2, with TRBD1 matching over 8 bases. The clonotype was recovered from a woman between 18 and 30 years old in good health and CMV-seronegative. The DNA of the CDR3 is TGCGCCAGCAGCCAATTGACAGGGGTTCTCGCCGGGGAGCTGTTTTTT. It specifies CASSQLTGVLAGELFF.